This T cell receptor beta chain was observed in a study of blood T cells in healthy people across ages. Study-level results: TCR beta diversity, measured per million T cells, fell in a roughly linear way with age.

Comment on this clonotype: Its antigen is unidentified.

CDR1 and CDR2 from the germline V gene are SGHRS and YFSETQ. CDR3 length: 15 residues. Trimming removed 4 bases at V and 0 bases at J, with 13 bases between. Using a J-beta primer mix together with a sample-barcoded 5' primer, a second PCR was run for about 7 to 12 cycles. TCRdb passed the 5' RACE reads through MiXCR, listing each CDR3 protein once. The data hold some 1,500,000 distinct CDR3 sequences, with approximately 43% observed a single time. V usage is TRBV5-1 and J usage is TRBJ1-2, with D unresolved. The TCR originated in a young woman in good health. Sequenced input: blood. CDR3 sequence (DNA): TGCGCCAGCAGCCCTTCTACAAGGCCTAACTATGGCTACACCTTC. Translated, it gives CASSPSTRPNYGYTF. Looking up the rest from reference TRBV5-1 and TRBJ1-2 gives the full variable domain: KAGVTQTPRYLIKTRGQQVTLSCSPISGHRSVSWYQQTPGQGLQFLFEYFSETQRNKGNFPGRFSGRQFSNSRSEMNVSTLELGDSALYLCASSPSTRPNYGYTFGSGTRLTVV.